The next 27 T cell receptor beta chains were all read from a single sample in a study of blood T cells in healthy people across ages (dated by TCRdb to about 2015). The method was 5' RACE. The listed sequencing device is Illumina HiSeq 2500. A second PCR of about 6 to 12 cycles was performed with a sample-barcoded 5' primer and a J-beta primer mix. The public reads were run again by TCRdb, first through fastp at Q25 and then through MiXCR, and only productive beta chains were kept. Every CDR3 protein is listed once, alongside the most common genes and DNA of its rows. This sample has approximately 1,000,000 distinct CDR3 sequences in its table, and around two fifths of those were observed once. Of the sample, under 15% falls within the top ten clones. The material sequenced was blood. The receptors were gathered from a man aged 18 to 29 in good health.

The J gene is TRBJ2-7, the V gene TRBV11-2; 9 bases match TRBD1. There are 15 residues in the CDR3. After removal of 3 bases from V and 3 bases from J, the junction contained 6 bases not matched to a gene. Germline assignment: CDR1 SGHAT and CDR2 FQNNGV. The CDR3 region is CASSFPGQGFYEQYF. The CDR3 nucleotides are TGTGCCAGCAGCTTTCCGGGACAGGGTTTCTACGAGCAGTACTTC.

V and J are TRBV7-2 and TRBJ1-2; D unclear. Trimming cost V 6 bases and J 2 bases, with 16 bases left between them. The CDR3 loop spans 15 amino acids. The germline V gene has CDR1 SGHTA and CDR2 FQGNSA. CDR3 loop: CASSREGQNNYGYTF. Written as DNA, the CDR3 is TGTGCCAGCAGTCGCGAGGGTCAGAACAACTATGGCTACACCTTC.

A few counts support this clonotype. The chain combines TRBV6-6 with TRBJ1-1; D is perhaps TRBD1 (5 bases). The germline CDR1 and CDR2 sequences are MNHNY and SVGAGI (reference sequence). Trimming pared 0 bases from V and 7 bases from J, leaving 18 bases between. CDR3 length: 16 residues. Here the CDR3 DNA reads TGTGCCAGCAGTTACTCGATCTATCAGGGAGTGGGTGAAGCTTTCTTT. Its translation: CASSYSIYQGVGEAFF.

The V and J genes are TRBV7-9 and TRBJ2-3; 7 bases are a match to TRBD1. CDR3 length: 17 amino acids. Germline loops: CDR1 SEHNR, CDR2 FQNEAQ (reference sequence). V lost 5 bases and J lost 0; bases outside the gene matches: 11. This CDR3 is CASSPRTGRTSTDTQYF. For the CDR3, the DNA is TGTGCCAGCAGCCCAAGGACAGGACGGACTAGCACAGATACGCAGTATTTT.

The chain recombines TRBV29-1 with TRBJ2-1; 9 nucleotides match TRBD2. The end of the DNA aligns better with TRBJ2-7, so the J call may be wrong. In germline, CDR1 is SQVTM, CDR2 ANQGSEA. This CDR3 is built from 15 residues. CDR3 sequence (DNA): TGCAGCGTTGCTCTAAGACTAGCGGAATACAATGAGCAGTACTTC. This translates into CSVALRLAEYNEQYF.

This clonotype has only a few counts. V gene TRBV20-1 combines with J gene TRBJ1-1; D gene unclear. Trimming took off 1 base at V and 2 bases at J, with 5 bases between the two ends. CDR1 is DFQATT and CDR2 is SNEGSKA in the germline V gene (reference sequence). The length of the CDR3 is 12 residues. CDR3 residues: CSARAPNTEAFF. The DNA of the CDR3 is TGCAGTGCTAGAGCACCAAACACTGAAGCTTTCTTT.

This clonotype turned up a few times. The chain employs TRBV12-3 or TRBV12-4 and TRBJ1-2; tentative D call: TRBD1 (5 bases). The CDR3 is made up of 12 amino acids. V was shortened by 7 bases and J by 4 bases, with 10 bases between the two germline ends. The CDR3 DNA reads as TGTGCCAGCAATCGGGGGTTCTATGGCTACACCTTC. Protein sequence: CASNRGFYGYTF.

The chain has TRBV20-1 and TRBJ1-2; TRBD1 is a possible D gene (5 bases). The CDR3 covers 13 residues. Germline V gene lookup returns CDR1 DFQATT and CDR2 SNEGSKA (reference sequence). Deletions cut 4 bases from V and 1 base from J, with 10 bases between. This chain's CDR3 is CSATRGDNYGYTF. Written as DNA, the CDR3 is TGCAGTGCTACCCGAGGGGATAACTATGGCTACACCTTC.

This clonotype was detected a few times. The V call is TRBV28, the J call TRBJ2-4, with D hard to call. Germline CDR1 and CDR2: MDHEN and SYDVKM. The CDR3 length is 12 residues. Trimming took off 3 bases at V and 11 bases at J, with 11 bases between the two ends. The CDR3, as DNA: TGTGCCAGCAGTTTCCGACCCACCGTTCAGTACTTC. It translates to CASSFRPTVQYF.

V gene TRBV12-3 or TRBV12-4 combines with J gene TRBJ1-3; D gene unclear. CDR3 length equals 12 residues. With 5 bases removed from V and 7 bases from J, the gap between germline ends came to 9 bases. The CDR3 nucleotides read TGTGCCAGCAGTGGAGACTGGAACACCATATATTTT. Its translation is CASSGDWNTIYF.

Only a few counts were recorded for this clonotype. This chain connects TRBV9 to TRBJ2-1; 10 nucleotides align to TRBD2. Trimming removed 3 bases from V and 4 bases from J; junction bases left unmatched: 4. This CDR3 contains 15 residues. CDR1 and CDR2 from the germline V gene are SGDLS and YYNGEE. The CDR3 bases are TGTGCCAGCAGCGCCGGACTAGCGGCATACAATGAGCAGTTCTTC. It is translated as CASSAGLAAYNEQFF.

V and J are TRBV20-1 and TRBJ2-1; possible D gene TRBD2, 6 bases. Between the trimmed V and J ends, which lost 3 bases and 2 bases, there was a span of 11 bases. Germline CDR1 reads DFQATT; CDR2 reads SNEGSKA (reference sequence). The CDR3 loop spans 14 amino acids. The CDR3 here is CSARSTGAYNEQFF. DNA of the CDR3: TGCAGTGCTAGGTCAACGGGGGCCTACAATGAGCAGTTCTTC.

J is TRBJ1-6 and V is TRBV19; D may be TRBD1 (5 bases). CDR1 and CDR2 from the germline V gene are LNHDA and SQIVND (reference sequence). V was pared by 8 bases and J by 7 bases, with 12 bases between. CDR3 length equals 13 residues. The CDR3: CASRGVRNSPLHF. The CDR3 bases are TGTGCCAGTCGGGGGGTTCGGAATTCACCCCTCCACTTT.

This clonotype appeared a single time. The chain is built from TRBV2 and TRBJ2-7; D is unresolved. The V end was cut by 0 bases, the J end by 7 bases, with 16 bases between. CDR1 and CDR2 from the germline V gene are SNHLY and FYNNEI. This CDR3 region has 15 residues. DNA of the CDR3: TGTGCCAGCAGTGAAGCATCCGGCATCACGGTTGAGCAGTACTTC. Translated, it gives CASSEASGITVEQYF.

Points on this clonotype: This may come from a read error, since a much larger clone is one base off. This sequence joins TRBV7-6 and TRBJ2-1, with a possible D match to TRBD2 (5 bases). Germline V gene lookup returns CDR1 SGHVS and CDR2 FNYEAQ. The CDR3 is 14 amino acids. For the CDR3, the DNA is TGTGCCAGCAGCTTAGTGGCAGACTACAATGGGCAGTTCTTC. This codes for CASSLVADYNGQFF. The full variable domain, rest sourced from reference TRBV7-6 and TRBJ2-1, is GAGVSQSPRYKVTKRGQDVALRCDPISGHVSLYWYRQALGQGPEFLTYFNYEAQQDKSGLPNDRFSAERPEGSISTLTIQRTEQRDSAMYRCASSLVADYNGQFFGPGTRLTVL.

This clonotype came up a few times. The genes are TRBV20-1 and TRBJ1-2, with D unclear. From germline, CDR1 is DFQATT and CDR2 SNEGSKA (reference sequence). V lost 0 bases to trimming and J lost 3 bases, with 11 bases between them. The CDR3 extends over 14 amino acids. The CDR3 sequence: CSARDHRGDYGYTF. DNA of the CDR3: TGCAGTGCTAGAGATCATCGGGGTGACTATGGCTACACCTTC.

In its sample, this clonotype was seen once. This chain links TRBV9 with TRBJ2-1; TRBD2 might be the D (7 bases). V lost 4 bases and J 8 bases, leaving 22 bases between the germline ends. The germline V gene encodes CDR1 SGDLS and CDR2 YYNGEE. This CDR3 is built from 16 residues. CDR3 amino acids: CASSLGRGGSGDEQFF. As DNA, the CDR3 is TGTGCCAGCAGCTTGGGGAGGGGGGGGTCTGGTGATGAGCAGTTCTTC. Variable domain in full (rest from reference TRBV9 and TRBJ2-1): DSGVTQTPKHLITATGQRVTLRCSPRSGDLSVYWYQQSLDQGLQFLIQYYNGEERAKGNILERFSAQQFPDLHSELNLSSLELGDSALYFCASSLGRGGSGDEQFFGPGTRLTVL.

The gene calls are TRBV6-2 or TRBV6-3 and TRBJ2-1, with a weak D call TRBD2 (7 bases). V dropped 4 bases and J dropped 2 bases, with 12 bases sitting between them. The CDR3 runs 15 residues. CDR1 is MNHEY, CDR2 SVGEGT, per germline. The CDR3, as DNA: TGTGCCAGCAGTTGGGGAGGGGGGGCCTACAATGAGCAGTTCTTC. Its translation is CASSWGGGAYNEQFF.

The chain carries TRBV5-6 and TRBJ2-7, with D unresolved. Germline V gene data show CDR1 as SGHDT and CDR2 as YYEEEE. The V and J ends lost 1 base and 4 bases respectively, with 9 bases between them. There are 13 residues in the CDR3. The CDR3 sequence is CASSLSKIYEQYF. The CDR3 region has the DNA TGTGCCAGCAGCTTGAGTAAAATATACGAGCAGTACTTC.

This clonotype was seen only a few times. The J gene is TRBJ1-2, the V gene TRBV7-2, with TRBD1 as a possible D gene (6 bases). The germline V and J ends were trimmed by 4 bases and 1 base, with 13 bases remaining between them. The germline gives CDR1 SGHTA, CDR2 FQGNSA. The CDR3 totals 15 residues. The CDR3 protein is CASSSQGRNNYGYTF. The CDR3 nucleotides read TGTGCCAGCAGCTCGCAGGGGCGGAATAACTATGGCTACACCTTC.

This chain uses TRBV5-1 with TRBJ2-3, with D perhaps TRBD1 (6 bases). The CDR3 length is 16 residues. V was clipped by 5 bases and J by 0 bases, with 16 bases between them. The germline CDR1 and CDR2 sequences are SGHRS and YFSETQ. CDR3 nucleotides: TGCGCCAGCAGGCCTTATAGACAGGCAAGCACAGATACGCAGTATTTT. Translation gives CASRPYRQASTDTQYF.

This clonotype occurred a few times. This sequence joins TRBV20-1 and TRBJ2-3; 7 nucleotides match TRBD2. The V segment lost 3 bases and the J segment 0 bases; nucleotides outside the gene matches: 3. Germline V gene data show CDR1 as DFQATT and CDR2 as SNEGSKA (reference sequence). The CDR3 totals 14 residues. The CDR3 loop is CSASWRGSTDTQYF. CDR3 sequence (DNA): TGCAGTGCTAGTTGGCGGGGGAGCACAGATACGCAGTATTTT.

This clonotype was recorded a few times. The chain combines TRBV2 with TRBJ2-7, with D perhaps matching TRBD1 (7 bases). V was cut by 7 bases and J by 4 bases, with 20 bases left in between. CDR1 is SNHLY, CDR2 FYNNEI, per germline. CDR3 length equals 15 residues. CDR3 residues: CASIPPEGAQYEQYF. In DNA form, the CDR3 reads TGTGCCAGCATCCCCCCGGAGGGGGCGCAATACGAGCAGTACTTC.

The V gene is TRBV27, the J gene TRBJ1-5; TRBD1 might be the D (5 bases). Germline assignment: CDR1 MNHEY and CDR2 SMNVEV (reference sequence). V dropped 2 bases and J dropped 7 bases, with 12 bases sitting between them. The CDR3 extends over 14 amino acids. The CDR3 region has the DNA TGTGCCAGCAGTTTAAGGGGATTCGGGCAGCCCCAGCATTTT. This codes for CASSLRGFGQPQHF.

The rearrangement joins TRBV6-1 to TRBJ1-2; TRBD1 agrees at 10 bases. With V trimmed by 5 bases and J by 2 bases, 11 bases remained unmatched. In germline, CDR1 is MNHNS, CDR2 SASEGT. The CDR3 contains 17 residues. The CDR3 nucleotides read TGTGCCAGCAGTCGGGACAGGGGTCCCCTATCAAACTATGGCTACACCTTC. This translates into CASSRDRGPLSNYGYTF.

This clonotype was found once. A much larger clone differs from this one at a single base, so this may be a read error. This chain joins TRBV5-5 and TRBJ2-7; D perhaps matches TRBD1 (5 bases). Germline CDR1 reads SGHKS; CDR2 reads YYEKEE (reference sequence). V lost 4 bases and J lost 0, with 11 bases in between. The CDR3 consists of 14 residues. DNA of the CDR3: TGTGCCAGCAGCGTCTCCACAGGCTCCTACGAGCAGTACTTC. Translating it yields CASSVSTGSYEQYF.

This chain joins TRBV29-1 and TRBJ1-2; 7 bases map to TRBD1. Germline lookup yields CDR1 SQVTM and CDR2 ANQGSEA. J lost 2 bases, V lost 5 bases, and 14 bases had no gene match. This CDR3 spans 16 amino acids. The CDR3 bases are TGCAGCGTTTCCGGCTTGACAGGGAGTAGGAACTATGGCTACACCTTC. Translation: CSVSGLTGSRNYGYTF.